The rows below give T cell receptor beta chains drawn from one sample of a study of CD8 T cells in ankylosing spondylitis. TCRdb re-called the 5' RACE reads through MiXCR, storing one row per CDR3 protein. Here the sample spans hundreds of thousands of distinct CDR3 sequences, 25% to 30% being singletons. What was sequenced was blood, either unsorted or a sorted T cell fraction (not recorded which). The receptors shown here come from a male donor with ankylosing spondylitis. The conserved cysteine and the conserved F or W are not part of the CDR3 here. Size is stated for part of the rows, as once, few or many counts, or as a class when the clone is expanded.

>TRBJ1-1|TRBV6-1|NA
ATRGLRENTEAF
>TRBJ2-1|TRBV3-1|NA
ASSPGQDSYNEQF
>TRBJ2-5|TRBV28|NA
ASTTSGPQETQY
>TRBJ2-1|TRBV20-1|NA
SARDRDWGDEQF
>TRBJ2-5|TRBV2|many
ASSKDSQETQY
>TRBJ2-1|TRBV18|few
ASSPLTSGENEQF
>TRBJ2-1|TRBV20-1|NA
SVRNEARDEQF
>TRBJ2-3|TRBV5-6|NA
ASSFPTEGPDTQY
>TRBJ1-2|TRBV5-4|NA
ASNPGASNYGYT
>TRBJ1-1|TRBV7-8|NA
ASSLANRARVNTEAF
>TRBJ2-1|TRBV20-1|NA
SAWPGLAGVNEQF
>TRBJ1-5|TRBV20-1|few
SARVPFGGRSQPQH
>TRBJ2-5|TRBV12-3/TRBV12-4|many
ASSLRTSGMETQY
>TRBJ2-5|TRBV20-1|few
SALSRGQETQY
>TRBJ1-6|TRBV12-3/TRBV12-4|few
ASSFQGAGSPLH
>TRBJ2-1|TRBV11-2|NA
ASSQGQVTYNEQF
>TRBJ2-7|TRBV7-2|few
ASSLLGRDEQY
>TRBJ1-3|TRBV12-3/TRBV12-4|NA
AGRDRRKGGNTIY
>TRBJ1-1|TRBV28|NA
ASTLAGFTEAF
>TRBJ2-1|TRBV24-1|NA
ATSGSPGLATRGEQF
>TRBJ1-2|TRBV4-1|few
ASSQGAAGRGYGYT
>TRBJ1-6|TRBV7-8|NA
ASSWDRDSPLH
>TRBJ1-3|TRBV3-1|NA
ASSQGMQVRNTIY
>TRBJ2-3|TRBV6-2/TRBV6-3|NA
ASQRRGAFTDTQY
>TRBJ2-1|TRBV30|NA
AWSGDVTTEQF
>TRBJ2-5|TRBV20-1|few
SARDRVSGIQETQY
>TRBJ2-7|TRBV2|few
ASSRDLAYEQY
>TRBJ2-1|TRBV7-2|few
ASGERDNEQF
>TRBJ1-5|TRBV12-3/TRBV12-4|NA
ASSLFQGGREPQH
>TRBJ1-1|TRBV12-3/TRBV12-4|NA
ASTGQGSTEAF
>TRBJ2-5|TRBV12-3/TRBV12-4|few
ASSSGLAEDGETQY
>TRBJ2-7|TRBV20-1|few
SARRAGAKGEQY
>TRBJ1-2|TRBV7-2|NA
ASILIDGQPNSHT
>TRBJ1-5|TRBV12-3/TRBV12-4|NA
ASSPSGQGEQPQH
>TRBJ2-3|TRBV7-6|NA
ASSDRFPDTQY
>TRBJ2-7|TRBV4-2|few
ASSQDLRGRYEQY
>TRBJ1-5|TRBV20-1|NA
SAMDRRSNQPQH
>TRBJ1-1|TRBV12-3/TRBV12-4|few
ASSFVGGETEAF
>TRBJ1-1|TRBV19|NA
ASTAGTPNTEAF
>TRBJ1-1|TRBV4-2|few
ASKRQGGDTEAF
>TRBJ2-2|TRBV25-1|few
ASSDSPGLAVTGELF